This TCR beta chain comes out of a study of cytomegalovirus exposure and HLA in healthy donors. General observations from the study: Available immune exposure information covered CMV serostatus only.

V dropped 0 bases and J dropped 6 bases, with 13 bases sitting between them. Germline CDR1 and CDR2: GTSNPN and SVGIG (reference sequence). This CDR3 has 14 amino acids. Of note for this clone: Its antigen is not identified.

The primer mix had 60 Vbeta and 13 Jbeta primers. Method: immunoSEQ multiplex PCR; TCRdb's copy keeps in-frame clones and lacks some. The sample includes over 100,000 clones. The V gene is TRBV30, the J gene TRBJ2-3, with unresolved D. The clonotype originates from a man aged 25 to 40 in good health and CMV-seronegative. The sample was PBMCs. CDR3 sequence reads: CAWSVVPRWDTQYF. DNA for the CDR3: TGTGCCTGGAGTGTAGTCCCCAGATGGGATACGCAGTATTTT.